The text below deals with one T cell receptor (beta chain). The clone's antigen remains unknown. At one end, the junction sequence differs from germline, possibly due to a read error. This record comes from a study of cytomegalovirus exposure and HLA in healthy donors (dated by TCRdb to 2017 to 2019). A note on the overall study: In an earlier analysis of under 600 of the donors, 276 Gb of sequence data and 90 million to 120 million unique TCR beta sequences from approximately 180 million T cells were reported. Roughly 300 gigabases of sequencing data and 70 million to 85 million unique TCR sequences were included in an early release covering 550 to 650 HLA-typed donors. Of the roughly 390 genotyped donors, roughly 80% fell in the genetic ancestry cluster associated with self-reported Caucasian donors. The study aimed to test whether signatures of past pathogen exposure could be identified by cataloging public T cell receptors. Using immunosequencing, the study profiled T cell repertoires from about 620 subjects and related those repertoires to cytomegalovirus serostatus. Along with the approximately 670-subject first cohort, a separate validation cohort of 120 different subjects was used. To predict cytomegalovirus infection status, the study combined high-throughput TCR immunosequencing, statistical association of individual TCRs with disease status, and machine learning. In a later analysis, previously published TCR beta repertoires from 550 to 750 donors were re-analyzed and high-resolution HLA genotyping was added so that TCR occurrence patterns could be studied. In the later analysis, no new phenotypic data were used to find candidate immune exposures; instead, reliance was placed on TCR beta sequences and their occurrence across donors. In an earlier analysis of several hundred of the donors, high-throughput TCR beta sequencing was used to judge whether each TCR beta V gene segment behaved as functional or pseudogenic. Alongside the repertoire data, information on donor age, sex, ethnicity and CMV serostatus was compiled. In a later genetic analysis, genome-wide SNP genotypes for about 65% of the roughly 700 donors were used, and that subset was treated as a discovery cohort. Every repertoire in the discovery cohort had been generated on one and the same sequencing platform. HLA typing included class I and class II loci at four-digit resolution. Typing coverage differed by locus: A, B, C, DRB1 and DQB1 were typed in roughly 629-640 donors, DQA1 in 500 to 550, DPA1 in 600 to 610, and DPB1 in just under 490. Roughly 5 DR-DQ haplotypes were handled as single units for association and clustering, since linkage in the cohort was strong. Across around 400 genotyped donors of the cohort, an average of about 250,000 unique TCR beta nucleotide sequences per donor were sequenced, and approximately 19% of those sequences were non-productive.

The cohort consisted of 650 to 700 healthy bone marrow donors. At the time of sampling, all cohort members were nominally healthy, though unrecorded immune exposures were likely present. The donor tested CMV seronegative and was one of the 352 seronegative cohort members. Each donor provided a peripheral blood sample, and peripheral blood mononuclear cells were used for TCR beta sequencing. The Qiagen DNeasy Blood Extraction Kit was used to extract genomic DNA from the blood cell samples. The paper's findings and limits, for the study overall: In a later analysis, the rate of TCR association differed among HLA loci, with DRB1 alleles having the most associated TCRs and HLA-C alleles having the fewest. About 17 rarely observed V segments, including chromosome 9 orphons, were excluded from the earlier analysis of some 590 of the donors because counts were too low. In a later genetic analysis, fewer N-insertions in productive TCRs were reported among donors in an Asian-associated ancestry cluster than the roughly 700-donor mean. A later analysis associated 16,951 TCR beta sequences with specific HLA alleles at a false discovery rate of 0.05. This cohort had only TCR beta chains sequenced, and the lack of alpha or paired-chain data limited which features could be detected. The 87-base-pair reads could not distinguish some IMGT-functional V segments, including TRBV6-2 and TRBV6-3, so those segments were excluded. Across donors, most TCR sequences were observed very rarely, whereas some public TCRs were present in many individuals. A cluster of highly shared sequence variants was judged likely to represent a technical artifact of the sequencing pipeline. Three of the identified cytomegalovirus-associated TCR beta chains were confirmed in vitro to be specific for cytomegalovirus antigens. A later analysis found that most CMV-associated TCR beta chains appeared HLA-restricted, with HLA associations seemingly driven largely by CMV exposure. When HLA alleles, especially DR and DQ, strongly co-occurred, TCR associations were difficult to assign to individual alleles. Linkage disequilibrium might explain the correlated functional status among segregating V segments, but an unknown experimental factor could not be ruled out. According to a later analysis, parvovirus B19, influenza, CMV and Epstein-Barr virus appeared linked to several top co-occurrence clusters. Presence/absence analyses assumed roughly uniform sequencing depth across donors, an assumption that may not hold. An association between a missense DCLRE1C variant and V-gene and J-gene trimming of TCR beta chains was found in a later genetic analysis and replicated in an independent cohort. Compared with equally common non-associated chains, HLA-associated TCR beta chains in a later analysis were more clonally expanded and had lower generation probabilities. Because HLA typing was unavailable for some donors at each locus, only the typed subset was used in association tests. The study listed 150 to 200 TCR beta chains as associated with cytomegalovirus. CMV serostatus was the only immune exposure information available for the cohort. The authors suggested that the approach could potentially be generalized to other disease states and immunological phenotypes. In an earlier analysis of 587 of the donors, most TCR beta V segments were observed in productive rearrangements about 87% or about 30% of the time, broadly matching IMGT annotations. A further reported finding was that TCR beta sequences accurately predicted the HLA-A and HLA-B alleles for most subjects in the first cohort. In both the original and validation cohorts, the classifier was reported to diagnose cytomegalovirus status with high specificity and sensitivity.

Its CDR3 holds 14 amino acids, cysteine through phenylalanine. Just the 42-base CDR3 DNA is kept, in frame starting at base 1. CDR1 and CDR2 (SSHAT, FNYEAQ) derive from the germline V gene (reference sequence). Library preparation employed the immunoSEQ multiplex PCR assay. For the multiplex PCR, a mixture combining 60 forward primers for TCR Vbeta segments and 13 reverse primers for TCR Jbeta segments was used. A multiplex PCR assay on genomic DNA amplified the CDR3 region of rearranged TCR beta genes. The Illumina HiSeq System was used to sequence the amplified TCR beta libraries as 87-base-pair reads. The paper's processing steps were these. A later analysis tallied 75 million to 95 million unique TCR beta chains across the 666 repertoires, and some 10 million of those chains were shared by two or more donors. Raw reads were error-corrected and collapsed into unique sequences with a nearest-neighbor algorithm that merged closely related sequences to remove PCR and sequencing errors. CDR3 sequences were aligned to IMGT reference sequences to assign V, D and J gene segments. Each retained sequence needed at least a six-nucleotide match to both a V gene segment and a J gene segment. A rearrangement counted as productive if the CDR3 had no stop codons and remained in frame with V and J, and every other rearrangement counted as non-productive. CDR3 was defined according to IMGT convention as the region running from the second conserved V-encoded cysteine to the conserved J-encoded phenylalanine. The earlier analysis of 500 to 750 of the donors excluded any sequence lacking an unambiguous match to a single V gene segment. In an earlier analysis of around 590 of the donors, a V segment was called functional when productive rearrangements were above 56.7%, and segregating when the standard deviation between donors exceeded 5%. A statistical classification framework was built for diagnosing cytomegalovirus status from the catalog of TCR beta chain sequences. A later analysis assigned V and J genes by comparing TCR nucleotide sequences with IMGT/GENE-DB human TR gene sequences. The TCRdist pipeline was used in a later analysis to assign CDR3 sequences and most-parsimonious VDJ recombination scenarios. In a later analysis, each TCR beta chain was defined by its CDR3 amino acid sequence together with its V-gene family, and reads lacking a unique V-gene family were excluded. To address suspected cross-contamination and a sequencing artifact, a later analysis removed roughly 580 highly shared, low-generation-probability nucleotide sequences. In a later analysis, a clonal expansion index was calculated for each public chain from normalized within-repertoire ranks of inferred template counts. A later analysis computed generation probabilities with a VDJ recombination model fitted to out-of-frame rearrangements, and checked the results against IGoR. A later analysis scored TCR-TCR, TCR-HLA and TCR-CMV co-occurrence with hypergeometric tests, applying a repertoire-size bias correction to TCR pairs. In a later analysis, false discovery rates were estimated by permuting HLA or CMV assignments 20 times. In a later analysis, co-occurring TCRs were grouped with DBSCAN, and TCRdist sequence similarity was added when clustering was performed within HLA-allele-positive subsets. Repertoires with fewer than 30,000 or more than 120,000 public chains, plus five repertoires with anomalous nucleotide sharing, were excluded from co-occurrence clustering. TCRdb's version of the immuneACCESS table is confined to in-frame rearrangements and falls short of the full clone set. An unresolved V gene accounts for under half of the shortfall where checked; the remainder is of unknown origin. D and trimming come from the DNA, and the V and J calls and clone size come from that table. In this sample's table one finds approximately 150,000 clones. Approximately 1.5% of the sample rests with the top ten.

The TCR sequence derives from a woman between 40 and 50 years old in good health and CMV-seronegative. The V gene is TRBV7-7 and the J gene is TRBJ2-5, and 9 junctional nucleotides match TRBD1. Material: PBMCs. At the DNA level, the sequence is TGTGCTAGCAGCCTAACAGGGGGCGCGGAGACCCAGTACTTC. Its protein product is CASSLTGGAETQYF.